Listed here are 10 T cell receptor beta chains from one sample, sequenced in a study of read filtering for tumor transcriptome and immune sequencing. This library used roughly 400 ng RNA and molecular barcoded adaptors spanning alpha/delta and beta/gamma chains. TCRdb re-derived calls from the reads in MiXCR, one entry per CDR3 protein. This sample has 5,800 or so distinct CDR3 sequences; 20% to 25% occur once, and the top ten carry around 23%. The sequenced sample was a population of CD138-negative cells sorted from bone marrow. The source of these receptors is a donor at least 40 years old with multiple myeloma.

V is TRBV4-2 and J is TRBJ2-5; D ambiguous. V lost 4 bases and J lost 1, with 7 bases in between. This CDR3 is built from 13 residues. In germline, CDR1 is LGHNA, CDR2 YNFKEQ. CDR3 amino acids: CASSRNGQETQYF. The CDR3 DNA is TGTGCCAGCAGCCGTAACGGCCAAGAGACCCAGTACTTC.

The chain is built from TRBV18 and TRBJ1-5; no clear D gene. The germline V and J ends were trimmed by 0 bases and 0 bases, with 9 bases remaining between them. CDR3 length equals 16 residues. The germline V gene has CDR1 KGHSH and CDR2 LQKENI. Written as DNA, the CDR3 is TGTGCCAGCTCACCACCGGGCCAGAATAGCAATCAGCCCCAGCATTTT. Encoded protein: CASSPPGQNSNQPQHF.

This clonotype came up a few times. The rearrangement joins TRBV5-4 to TRBJ2-1; 8 bases are a match to TRBD1. CDR1 is SGHNT and CDR2 is YYREEE in the germline V gene (reference sequence). This CDR3 has 14 residues. V was pared by 4 bases and J by 4 bases, with 4 bases of the junction left unmatched. The DNA of the CDR3 is TGTGCCAGCAGCACCAGGGGGCAGTACAATGAGCAGTTCTTC. This sequence encodes CASSTRGQYNEQFF.

This clonotype was observed many times. A read error may explain this, as a much larger clone is one base away. The V gene is TRBV7-9, the J gene TRBJ2-2; D is tentatively TRBD1 or TRBD2 (5 bases each). The CDR3 contains 14 residues. The germline V gene encodes CDR1 SEHNR and CDR2 FQNEAQ (reference sequence). CDR3 in amino acids: CASRGTANAGELFF. The DNA of the CDR3 is TGTGCCAGCAGGGGGACGGCGAACGCCGGGGAGCTGTTTTTT.

In this sample, this clonotype turned up many times. This chain joins TRBV20-1 and TRBJ1-5; D is uncertain. The germline V gene encodes CDR1 DFQATT and CDR2 SNEGSKA (reference sequence). Trimming removed 6 bases from V and 5 bases from J, with 17 bases in between. CDR3 length: 14 amino acids. The CDR3 region is CSASGFPPYQPQHF. The CDR3 coding sequence is TGCAGTGCGTCGGGGTTCCCCCCATATCAGCCCCAGCATTTT.

This clonotype was seen more than once but under ten times. A much larger clone lies a single base off, so this may be a read error. This chain links TRBV29-1 with TRBJ1-2; a weak D match, TRBD1 (5 bases). Germline CDR1 SQVTM, CDR2 ANQGSEA. The germline V and J ends were trimmed by 2 bases and 0 bases, with 7 bases remaining between them. This CDR3 has 13 amino acids. CDR3 sequence: CSVEMGPNYGYTF. In DNA, the CDR3 is TGCAGCGTTGAAATGGGGCCTAACTATGGCTACACCTTC.

The rearrangement links TRBV20-1 to TRBJ1-1, with a tentative D call TRBD1 (5 bases). The CDR3 covers 14 residues. CDR1 and CDR2 (germline): DFQATT, SNEGSKA (reference sequence). Written as DNA, the CDR3 is TGCACTGCCCCTAGAAGCAGGGATAGAGGTGAAGCTTTCTTT. It is translated as CTAPRSRDRGEAFF.

Concerning this clonotype itself: This likely comes from a read error, as the CDR3 has no conserved phenylalanine or tryptophan at its end. The chain recombines TRBV10-3 with TRBJ2-5; D ambiguous. The CDR3 contains 10 residues. Germline lookup yields CDR1 ENHRY and CDR2 SYGVKD. Trimming took 10 bases from V and 8 from J, leaving 11 bases between them. In nucleotides, the CDR3 is TGTGCCACTGTGGAAGGAACCCAGTACATC. This codes for CATVEGTQYI.

The rearrangement uses TRBV27 and TRBJ1-6; D unclear. CDR1 is MNHEY and CDR2 is SMNVEV in the germline V gene (reference sequence). V lost 4 bases and J lost 5, with 15 bases in between. The CDR3 spans 16 residues. CDR3 amino acids: CASSSKQVLDNSPLHF. The CDR3 bases are TGTGCCAGCAGTTCAAAGCAGGTCCTAGATAATTCACCCCTCCACTTT.

By frequency in the sample, this clonotype is medium-sized. The V call is TRBV20-1, the J call TRBJ1-4; D not certain. Trimming pared 7 bases from V and 5 bases from J, leaving 11 bases between. This CDR3 contains 12 residues. From germline, CDR1 is DFQATT and CDR2 SNEGSKA (reference sequence). Here the CDR3 DNA reads TGCAGTGTAGCACAAACAAATGAAAAACTGTTTTTT. Amino acids: CSVAQTNEKLFF.